A selection of T cell receptor beta chains follows, all from one sample in a study of identical twins. From the 5' RACE reads, TCRdb called clonotypes with MiXCR, one entry per CDR3 protein. The table records over 550,000 distinct CDR3 sequences, under 8.5% of them present only once. In addition, the sample was reused for a study of yellow fever vaccine responses in identical twins.

The sample was PBMCs. These TCRs come from a woman aged 18 to 35 in good health. Each CDR3 is given with its conserved first and last residue. The D gene is left open where the match is weak. Not every row has a clone size; where given, it reads once, few, many or a size class.

D: NA; V: TRBV5-1; size: NA; J: TRBJ1-6; DNA: TGCGCCAGCAGCTTGGGACAGGCGCGTTCACCCCTCCACTTT; CDR3: CASSLGQARSPLHF
D: TRBD1; V: TRBV9; size: many; J: TRBJ2-1; DNA: TGTGCCAGCAGCAACCCACCGGGACAGTGGAATGAGCAGTTCTTC; CDR3: CASSNPPGQWNEQFF
D: NA; V: TRBV29-1; size: NA; J: TRBJ1-1; DNA: TGCAGCGTTGTTTATCAGGGCACTGAAGCTTTCTTT; CDR3: CSVVYQGTEAFF
D: NA; V: TRBV5-1; size: NA; J: TRBJ2-2; DNA: TGCGCCAGCAGCTTGCTCGAGGCACAATACGGGGAGCTGTTTTTT; CDR3: CASSLLEAQYGELFF
D: NA; V: TRBV29-1; size: NA; J: TRBJ1-1; DNA: TGCAGCGTTGCAGGCCCCGCTGAAGCTTTCTTT; CDR3: CSVAGPAEAFF
D: NA; V: TRBV5-1; size: many; J: TRBJ2-4; DNA: TGCGCCAGCAGCGCGCCTGGATCCCGTTGGGGGAACATTCAGTACTTC; CDR3: CASSAPGSRWGNIQYF
D: TRBD1; V: TRBV2; size: NA; J: TRBJ2-2; DNA: TGTGCCACCCAGGCTGTCACAGGGGGCACCGGGGAGCTGTTTTTT; CDR3: CATQAVTGGTGELFF
D: TRBD2; V: TRBV7-2; size: many; J: TRBJ2-2; DNA: TGTGCCAGCAGCTTAGCCCCTCTACTAGCGGAACCTAACACCGGGGAGCTGTTTTTT; CDR3: CASSLAPLLAEPNTGELFF
D: NA; V: TRBV20-1; size: NA; J: TRBJ2-2; DNA: TGCAGTGCCCTGGGACTGTCGGGGGAGCTGTTTTTT; CDR3: CSALGLSGELFF
D: TRBD2; V: TRBV7-8; size: few; J: TRBJ2-5; DNA: TGTGCCAGCAGCTTTCCAGCGGGAGGGGGGGAGACCCAGTACTTC; CDR3: CASSFPAGGGETQYF
D: NA; V: TRBV6-6; size: many; J: TRBJ2-1; DNA: TGTGCCAGCAGCTCACCGGGAGAGCAGTTCTTC; CDR3: CASSSPGEQFF
D: NA; V: TRBV5-6; size: NA; J: TRBJ2-1; DNA: TGTGCCAGCAGCACTCAGGGAATGGGTGAGCAGTTCTTC; CDR3: CASSTQGMGEQFF
D: TRBD1; V: TRBV5-1; size: NA; J: TRBJ2-5; DNA: TGCGCCAGCAGCTCCACTGACAGGGGGTTGCTTGAAGAGACCCAGTACTTC; CDR3: CASSSTDRGLLEETQYF
D: NA; V: TRBV18; size: few; J: TRBJ1-5; DNA: TGTGCCAGCTCAAAAGGGGACAATCAGCCCCAGCATTTT; CDR3: CASSKGDNQPQHF
D: TRBD2; V: TRBV2; size: few; J: TRBJ2-5; DNA: TGTGCCAGCAGTGAGGGGGGGTTCTTGATCCAAGAGACCCAGTACTTC; CDR3: CASSEGGFLIQETQYF
D: NA; V: TRBV28; size: NA; J: TRBJ1-5; DNA: TGTGCCAGCAGTGAGTTTACCGGGAGAAGCAATCAGCCCCAGCATTTT; CDR3: CASSEFTGRSNQPQHF
D: TRBD1; V: TRBV14; size: many; J: TRBJ1-6; DNA: TGTGCCAGCAGCCAAGAAGGGACAGGGTTTACCACCAGATCACCCCTCCACTTT; CDR3: CASSQEGTGFTTRSPLHF
D: NA; V: TRBV15; size: NA; J: TRBJ1-4; DNA: TGTGCCACCAGCAGAGTTCTCCCAACGCAGGGCTATGAAAAACTGTTTTTT; CDR3: CATSRVLPTQGYEKLFF
D: NA; V: TRBV2; size: few; J: TRBJ1-2; DNA: TGTGCCAGCAGTGATTCAGGCAGGGAGGGCTACACCTTC; CDR3: CASSDSGREGYTF
D: TRBD2; V: TRBV20-1; size: few; J: TRBJ2-1; DNA: TGCAGTGCTAGAGATGTCTCTAGCGGGGGGGTCTACAATGAGCAGTTCTTC; CDR3: CSARDVSSGGVYNEQFF
D: NA; V: TRBV12-3/TRBV12-4; size: many; J: TRBJ2-7; DNA: TGTGCCAGCAGTACCTACACAGGGACAGAGCAGTACTTC; CDR3: CASSTYTGTEQYF
D: NA; V: TRBV4-2; size: NA; J: TRBJ2-1; DNA: TGTGCCAGCCGGATCTCTATGGATGCCAATGAGCAGTTCTTC; CDR3: CASRISMDANEQFF
D: TRBD2; V: TRBV12-3/TRBV12-4; size: few; J: TRBJ2-3; DNA: TGTGCCAGCAGGATAGCGGGAGCCACCACAGATACGCAGTATTTT; CDR3: CASRIAGATTDTQYF
D: NA; V: TRBV18; size: NA; J: TRBJ2-5; DNA: TGTGCCAGCTCACCTCCCCTGACAGAGAAAGAGACCCAGTACTTC; CDR3: CASSPPLTEKETQYF
D: NA; V: TRBV7-9; size: NA; J: TRBJ2-7; DNA: TGTGCCAGCAGCCACCGGGACACCTTCTACGAGCAGTACTTC; CDR3: CASSHRDTFYEQYF
D: TRBD1; V: TRBV29-1; size: few; J: TRBJ2-7; DNA: TGCAGCGTTGTAGACCGGGACAGGGCTTTCTACGAGCAGTACTTC; CDR3: CSVVDRDRAFYEQYF
D: TRBD1; V: TRBV5-1; size: few; J: TRBJ2-7; DNA: TGCGCCAGCAGTCCTGGACAGGGGGTTTACTACGAGCAGTACTTC; CDR3: CASSPGQGVYYEQYF
D: TRBD2; V: TRBV6-1; size: few; J: TRBJ2-7; DNA: TGTGCCAGCAGGCCCGGACTAGCGGGCAACTACGAGCAGTACTTC; CDR3: CASRPGLAGNYEQYF
D: TRBD1; V: TRBV2; size: few; J: TRBJ1-5; DNA: TGTGCCAGCAGCAAAAGAGGACAGGGGAGAAAGCCCCAGCATTTT; CDR3: CASSKRGQGRKPQHF
D: NA; V: TRBV6-1; size: few; J: TRBJ2-1; DNA: TGTGCCAGCAGTACCTGGACCCCCAATGAGCAGTTCTTC; CDR3: CASSTWTPNEQFF
D: NA; V: TRBV7-6; size: few; J: TRBJ1-5; DNA: TGTGCCAGCAGCTTAGGAGTTGGCAGGGTGAGCAATCAGCCCCAGCATTTT; CDR3: CASSLGVGRVSNQPQHF
D: TRBD2; V: TRBV3-1; size: few; J: TRBJ2-1; DNA: TGTGCCAGCGGCCAACAAGGGCGCGGGGGATACAATGAGCAGTTCTTC; CDR3: CASGQQGRGGYNEQFF
D: TRBD2; V: TRBV6-1; size: NA; J: TRBJ2-7; DNA: TGTGCCAGCAGACGACGAAAGACGGGGGGGCGAACCTACGAGCAGTACTTC; CDR3: CASRRRKTGGRTYEQYF
D: NA; V: TRBV12-3/TRBV12-4; size: few; J: TRBJ2-7; DNA: TGTGCCAGCAGTTTATGGCAGGGGCTGCATTACGAGCAGTACTTC; CDR3: CASSLWQGLHYEQYF
D: TRBD2; V: TRBV5-1; size: many; J: TRBJ2-3; DNA: TGCGCCAGCAGCCTGGGACTAGCGGGAGGAGCAGATACGCAGTATTTT; CDR3: CASSLGLAGGADTQYF
D: TRBD1; V: TRBV18; size: NA; J: TRBJ2-3; DNA: TGTGCCAGCTCACAACGGACAGGGAACACAGATACGCAGTATTTT; CDR3: CASSQRTGNTDTQYF
D: NA; V: TRBV12-3/TRBV12-4; size: many; J: TRBJ2-5; DNA: TGTGCCAGCAGCCACACGGGCAGGGGAACCGAGACCCAGTACTTC; CDR3: CASSHTGRGTETQYF
D: TRBD2; V: TRBV5-1; size: NA; J: TRBJ2-1; DNA: TGCGCCAGCGGCGCGTTGCTCGGGACTAGCGGCTACAATGAGCAGTTCTTC; CDR3: CASGALLGTSGYNEQFF
D: TRBD2; V: TRBV28; size: NA; J: TRBJ2-7; DNA: TGTGCCAGCAGCCATGATAGCGGGAGGGGGTTGGGCTCCTACGAGCAGTACTTC; CDR3: CASSHDSGRGLGSYEQYF
D: NA; V: TRBV5-1; size: many; J: TRBJ2-3; DNA: TGCGCCAGCAGCTTGCGTACAGGGTCAGATACGCAGTATTTT; CDR3: CASSLRTGSDTQYF
D: TRBD2; V: TRBV3-1; size: NA; J: TRBJ2-4; DNA: TGTGCCAGCAGCCCGGGACTAGCGGGAGGATGGACCAAAAACATTCAGTACTTC; CDR3: CASSPGLAGGWTKNIQYF
D: TRBD1; V: TRBV6-5; size: few; J: TRBJ2-7; DNA: TGTGCCAGCAGTTCGACACAGGGGAGCGAGCAGTACTTC; CDR3: CASSSTQGSEQYF
D: TRBD1; V: TRBV3-1; size: NA; J: TRBJ2-2; DNA: TGTGCCAGCAGCCAAGAATTTGGGGGACAGGGGAAGGCCGGGGAGCTGTTTTTT; CDR3: CASSQEFGGQGKAGELFF
D: TRBD1; V: TRBV15; size: few; J: TRBJ1-4; DNA: TGTGCCACCAGCAGAGATTCTGGACAGGGGCCCCACCTTAATGAAAAACTGTTTTTT; CDR3: CATSRDSGQGPHLNEKLFF
D: NA; V: TRBV3-1; size: few; J: TRBJ1-6; DNA: TGTGCCAGCAGCCAAGTGAACCTAAATTCACCCCTCCACTTT; CDR3: CASSQVNLNSPLHF